The rows below give T cell receptor beta chains drawn from one sample of a study of blood T cell repertoires in COVID-19. This table comes from immunoSEQ multiplex PCR, and its TCRdb copy is limited to in-frame clones, with some not included. The table shows 70,000 to 95,000 clones, with just over 85% occurring only once. Specimen: peripheral blood. These receptors were taken from a woman older than 75 with acute or convalescent COVID-19. CDR3s include the opening cysteine and the closing phenylalanine or tryptophan. D genes are given only for firm matches. Expanded clones get a size class; other rows say once, few or many, or leave the size out.

abundance,d_gene,v_gene,j_gene,CDR3aa,CDR3nt
NA,TRBD2,TRBV30,TRBJ2-7,CACPSGTRVYEQYF,TGTGCCTGCCCCTCCGGGACTAGAGTTTACGAGCAGTACTTC
NA,TRBD1,TRBV27,TRBJ1-2,CASSLVGTGGGYGYTF,TGTGCCAGCAGTTTAGTCGGGACAGGGGGCGGATATGGCTACACCTTC
NA,TRBD2,TRBV11-2,TRBJ2-2,CASSLGGRAYTGELFF,TGTGCCAGCAGCTTAGGCGGGAGGGCCTACACCGGGGAGCTGTTTTTT
few,TRBD1,TRBV12-3/TRBV12-4,TRBJ2-7,CASSSGGRYEQYF,TGTGCCAGCAGCTCAGGGGGCAGATACGAGCAGTACTTC
NA,NA,TRBV6-6,TRBJ1-3,CAIWGLSGNTIYF,TGTGCCATTTGGGGACTCTCTGGAAACACCATATATTTT
NA,TRBD2,TRBV19,TRBJ2-7,CASRANTGLAGKSEQYF,TGTGCCAGTAGAGCCAATACCGGACTAGCGGGAAAAAGTGAGCAGTACTTC
once,TRBD1,TRBV7-6,TRBJ2-5,CASSLVRQGARETQYF,TGTGCCAGCAGCTTAGTCAGACAGGGGGCCAGGGAGACCCAGTACTTC
NA,NA,TRBV6-5,TRBJ1-1,CAGGGSRTEAFF,TGTGCCGGCGGGGGTTCGAGAACTGAAGCTTTCTTT
NA,TRBD1,TRBV5-1,TRBJ1-5,CASSAGQGHNQPQHF,TGCGCCAGCAGCGCCGGACAGGGTCACAATCAGCCCCAGCATTTT
NA,NA,TRBV5-1,TRBJ2-6,CATGPGSGANVLTF,TGCGCCACGGGTCCGGGCTCTGGGGCCAACGTCCTGACTTTC
NA,NA,TRBV6-5,TRBJ2-7,CASSPQGASSYEQYF,TGTGCCAGCAGCCCCCAAGGGGCGAGCTCCTACGAGCAGTACTTC
NA,NA,TRBV7-9,TRBJ2-7,CASSPSDHEQYF,TGTGCCAGCAGCCCAAGCGATCATGAGCAGTACTTC
NA,NA,TRBV5-1,TRBJ1-1,CASSLLTVNTEAFF,TGCGCCAGCAGCTTGCTCACAGTGAACACTGAAGCTTTCTTT
NA,TRBD2,TRBV5-1,TRBJ2-7,CASSPGLAREQYF,TGCGCCAGCAGCCCGGGACTAGCGAGGGAACAGTACTTC
once,TRBD2,TRBV4-1,TRBJ2-1,CASSKEASGSFSYNEQFF,TGCGCCAGCAGCAAAGAGGCCAGCGGGAGCTTTTCGTACAATGAGCAGTTCTTC
NA,TRBD1,TRBV11-2,TRBJ1-4,CASSWRQGAGEKLFF,TGTGCCAGCAGCTGGCGACAGGGGGCTGGGGAAAAACTGTTTTTT
NA,NA,TRBV14,TRBJ1-2,CASSQAVRDLSGYTF,TGTGCCAGCAGCCAAGCAGTCAGGGATTTAAGTGGCTACACCTTC
NA,NA,TRBV7-6,TRBJ2-5,CASSFGMEGETQYF,TGTGCCAGCAGCTTCGGAATGGAGGGAGAGACCCAGTACTTC
few,TRBD1,TRBV6-2/TRBV6-3,TRBJ1-6,CASSPDDRASVISYNSPLHF,TGTGCCAGCAGTCCGGACGACAGGGCCTCAGTGATCTCCTATAATTCACCCCTCCACTTT
NA,NA,TRBV3-1/TRBV3-2,TRBJ2-7,CASSQKGATSYEQYF,TGTGCCAGCAGCCAGAAAGGAGCGACTTCCTACGAGCAGTACTTC
NA,NA,TRBV7-2,TRBJ2-5,CASSLGPQGTGETQYF,TGTGCCAGCAGCTTAGGTCCCCAGGGGACGGGGGAGACCCAGTACTTC
NA,TRBD1,TRBV18,TRBJ2-7,CASSPGQGTYEQYF,TGTGCCAGCTCACCGGGACAGGGAACCTACGAGCAGTACTTC
NA,NA,TRBV5-1,TRBJ2-3,CATRASTDTQYF,TGCGCCACCAGAGCCAGCACAGATACGCAGTATTTT
NA,NA,TRBV21-1,TRBJ1-1,CASSIPAVNTEAFF,TGTGCCAGCAGCATCCCTGCGGTGAACACTGAAGCTTTCTTT
NA,NA,TRBV5-1,TRBJ2-1,CASSLGRVRPDNEQFF,TGCGCCAGCAGCTTGGGGCGGGTTCGCCCTGACAATGAGCAGTTCTTC
NA,TRBD1,TRBV5-6,TRBJ2-5,CASSFGQGQETQYF,TGTGCCAGCAGCTTCGGACAGGGACAAGAGACCCAGTACTTC
NA,TRBD1,TRBV10-3,TRBJ2-3,CAIRGQGFTDTQYF,TGTGCCATCAGGGGACAGGGCTTCACAGATACGCAGTATTTT
once,NA,TRBV21-1,TRBJ2-7,CASSKGGTGTPYEQYF,TGTGCCAGCAGCAAAGGTGGGACAGGAACACCCTACGAGCAGTACTTC
NA,NA,TRBV9,TRBJ1-1,CASSGGFDSDEAFF,TGTGCCAGCAGCGGGGGATTCGACAGTGATGAAGCTTTCTTT
NA,TRBD2,TRBV9,TRBJ2-3,CASSHRRAGGPDTQYF,TGTGCCAGCAGCCACCGTAGAGCGGGGGGACCAGATACGCAGTATTTT
NA,TRBD2,TRBV19,TRBJ2-3,CATGERGVNTDTQYF,TGTGCCACCGGGGAGCGGGGGGTCAACACAGATACGCAGTATTTT
NA,TRBD2,TRBV7-9,TRBJ2-7,CASSPGLAGEYSPLGQYF,TGTGCCAGCAGCCCGGGACTAGCGGGAGAGTACTCACCTCTAGGGCAGTACTTC
NA,NA,TRBV21-1,TRBJ2-1,CASSKGQDNEQFF,TGTGCCAGCAGCAAGGGACAGGACAATGAGCAGTTCTTC
NA,TRBD1,TRBV18,TRBJ1-2,CASSRDRDGYTF,TGTGCCAGCAGCCGGGACAGGGATGGCTACACCTTC
NA,TRBD1,TRBV27,TRBJ1-2,CASRTGAYGYTF,TGTGCCAGCAGGACAGGGGCCTATGGCTACACCTTC
NA,TRBD2,TRBV5-5,TRBJ2-7,CASSSRGLAGGAYEQYF,TGTGCCAGCAGCTCCCGGGGACTAGCGGGAGGGGCCTACGAGCAGTACTTC
NA,TRBD1,TRBV4-3,TRBJ1-2,CASSQETGGAYYGYTF,TGCGCCAGCAGCCAAGAGACAGGGGGCGCGTACTATGGCTACACCTTC
NA,NA,TRBV19,TRBJ1-2,CASSSEGLYGYTF,TGTGCCAGTAGTTCCGAGGGACTCTATGGCTACACCTTC
NA,TRBD1,TRBV19,TRBJ2-2,CASSTQTGTELFF,TGTGCCAGTAGTACCCAGACAGGGACGGAGCTGTTTTTT
NA,TRBD1,TRBV2,TRBJ1-2,CASSRDRYGYTF,TGTGCCAGCAGCCGGGACAGATATGGCTACACCTTC
NA,TRBD1,TRBV5-1,TRBJ2-7,CASSSGQGYEQYF,TGCGCCAGCAGCTCCGGACAGGGCTACGAGCAGTACTTC
once,NA,TRBV28,TRBJ1-4,CASSPRRVEKLFF,TGTGCCAGCAGTCCTCGGCGGGTTGAAAAACTGTTTTTT
NA,NA,TRBV7-8,TRBJ2-7,CASSPRRDFASYEQYF,TGTGCCAGCAGCCCCCGCCGGGACTTTGCCTCCTACGAGCAGTACTTC
NA,NA,TRBV9,TRBJ1-2,CASTRSVNYGYTF,TGTGCCAGCACTAGATCGGTGAACTATGGCTACACCTTC
NA,NA,TRBV27,TRBJ2-2,CASSLVAAGELFF,TGTGCCAGCAGTTTGGTCGCAGCCGGGGAGCTGTTTTTT
NA,NA,TRBV30,TRBJ2-3,CAWRVMSGTDTQYF,TGTGCCTGGAGGGTGATGAGTGGCACAGATACGCAGTATTTT
once,TRBD1,TRBV24-1,TRBJ1-2,CATSDPDRAYGYTF,TGTGCCACCAGTGACCCCGACAGGGCTTATGGCTACACCTTC
NA,NA,TRBV5-4,TRBJ1-1,CASSFLGANTEAFF,TGTGCCAGCAGCTTTCTGGGGGCGAACACTGAAGCTTTCTTT
NA,NA,TRBV14,TRBJ2-4,CASSQVGRFKNIQYF,TGTGCCAGCAGCCAAGTGGGGCGGTTCAAAAACATTCAGTACTTC
NA,TRBD2,TRBV27,TRBJ2-3,CASSGGLTSTDTQYF,TGTGCCTCGTCGGGAGGCCTTACCAGCACAGATACGCAGTATTTT
NA,TRBD2,TRBV6-5,TRBJ2-3,CASREAGGRTDTQYF,TGTGCCAGCAGGGAGGCGGGGGGGCGGACAGATACGCAGTATTTT
NA,NA,TRBV7-2,TRBJ2-5,CASSLGRQGGKTQYF,TGTGCCAGCAGCTTAGGACGGCAGGGGGGAAAGACCCAGTACTTC
NA,NA,TRBV3-1/TRBV3-2,TRBJ1-1,CASTSGGHTEAFF,TGTGCCAGCACCTCGGGGGGCCACACTGAAGCTTTCTTT
NA,TRBD1,TRBV2,TRBJ1-5,CASRTGGSSNQPQHF,TGTGCCAGCAGAACAGGGGGAAGTAGCAATCAGCCCCAGCATTTT